This T cell receptor (beta chain) derives from a study of blood T cell repertoires in COVID-19. Turning to the study itself: Samples taken during acute and convalescent COVID-19 were collected in the United States, Italy and Spain. T cells, B-cell-depleted T cells, or PBMCs provided the cDNA or gDNA that served as material.

Measured with immunoSEQ multiplex PCR; TCRdb has only the in-frame clones, and not every one. The sample contains under 350,000 clones, about 90% of which appear only once. The TCR was taken from a woman aged 30 to 39 with COVID-19, enrolled during active disease. Sequenced sample: peripheral blood.

CDR3 amino acids: CASSDGGAWNTEAFF. The CDR3, as DNA: TGCGCCAGCAGTGATGGGGGGGCTTGGAACACTGAAGCTTTCTTT. V and J are TRBV10-2 and TRBJ1-1, with TRBD1 as a possible D gene (6 bases). This CDR3 contains 15 residues. V lost 3 bases, J lost 1 base, and 12 bases lay in between. Germline assignment: CDR1 WSHSY and CDR2 SAAADI.